Given below is one TCR beta chain in context. Its specificity is not known. Tregs were sorted as CD4+CD25+CD127-/low cells. V was pared by 1 base and J by 0 bases, with 3 bases of the junction left unmatched. Germline V gene sequence: CDR1 MGHRA, CDR2 YSYEKL. The CDR3 is 15 amino acids. Regarding the study as a whole: Tumor Treg TCRs overlapped most with tumor naive CD4+ cells.

After constant-region reverse-primer amplification, full-length variable regions underwent semi-nested PCR with Nested Universal Primer A. TCRdb processed the 5' RACE reads anew with MiXCR; each CDR3 protein has one entry. The repertoire holds about 43,000 distinct CDR3 sequences, with about a fifth as singletons. The receptor comes from a female donor with breast cancer. The chain combines TRBV4-1 with TRBJ2-7; TRBD2 matches 7 bases. Sequences were obtained from Tregs sorted from a lymph node. The CDR3 region is CASSQVLAVSYEQYF. CDR3 DNA sequence: TGCGCCAGCAGCCAAGTCCTAGCGGTCTCCTACGAGCAGTACTTC.